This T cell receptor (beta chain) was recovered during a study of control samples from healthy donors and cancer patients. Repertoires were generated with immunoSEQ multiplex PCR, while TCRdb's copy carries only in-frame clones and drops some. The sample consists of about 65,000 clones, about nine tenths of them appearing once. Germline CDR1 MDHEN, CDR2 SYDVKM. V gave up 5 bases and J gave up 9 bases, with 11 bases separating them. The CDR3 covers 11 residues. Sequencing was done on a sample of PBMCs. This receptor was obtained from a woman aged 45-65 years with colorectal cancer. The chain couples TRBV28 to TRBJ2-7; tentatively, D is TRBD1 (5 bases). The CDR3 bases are TGTGCCAGCAGTCCAGGGTGGGCGCAGTACTTC. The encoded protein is CASSPGWAQYF.